The next 17 T cell receptor beta chains were all read from a single sample in a study of molecular identifiers for immune sequencing clone quantification. TCRdb processed the PCR reads anew with MiXCR; each CDR3 protein has one entry. The sample holds hundreds of thousands of distinct CDR3 sequences; roughly 25% are singletons and the top ten take about 0.84%. Material for sequencing was naive CD8+ T cells from blood, with Jurkat cell RNA spiked in. The subset was: FACS-sorted CD8+CD4-CCR7+CD45RA+ naive T cells. The receptors were gathered from a human donor in good health. Some libraries in this study had Jurkat cell RNA spiked in.

The chain employs TRBV19 and TRBJ2-7; 7 bases agree with TRBD1. This CDR3 has 13 residues. The germline gives CDR1 LNHDA, CDR2 SQIVND (reference sequence). V gave up 7 bases and J gave up 1 base; unmatched junction bases: 4. The CDR3 DNA follows: TGTGCCAGTACCGAGACAGGGTCCTACGAGCAGTACTTC. It is translated as CASTETGSYEQYF.

In this sample, this clonotype turned up many times. The genes are TRBV4-3 and TRBJ1-1, with D uncertain. Germline V gives CDR1 LGHNA, CDR2 YSLEER. V was shortened by 1 base and J by 2 bases, with 5 bases between the two germline ends. The CDR3 has 13 amino acids. CDR3 sequence: CASSQGSNTEAFF. CDR3 nucleotides: TGCGCCAGCAGCCAAGGGTCTAACACTGAAGCTTTCTTT.

This clonotype appeared once. Because it lacks the conserved phenylalanine or tryptophan at the end, this CDR3 is likely a read error. J is TRBJ1-1 and V is TRBV19; TRBD1 matches at 12 bases. J gave up 3 bases and V 3 bases, and 8 bases lay outside the gene matches. The germline CDR1 and CDR2 sequences are LNHDA and SQIVND (reference sequence). The CDR3 runs to 17 residues. CDR3 sequence: CASSIFGTGGAYTEAFL. The DNA of the CDR3 is TGTGCCAGTAGTATTTTCGGGACAGGGGGCGCGTACACTGAAGCTTTCCTT.

In its sample, this clonotype was seen a few times. This chain connects TRBV6-5 to TRBJ2-1, with D possibly being TRBD2 (6 bases). CDR1 is MNHEY, CDR2 SVGAGI, per germline. V shed 2 bases and J shed 7 bases, with 15 bases lying between them. The CDR3 totals 15 residues. The CDR3 DNA is TGTGCCAGCAGTTACACTAGCAACCAGGGAAATGAGCAGTTCTTC. It yields the protein CASSYTSNQGNEQFF.

In the case of this clonotype: A much bigger clone sits one base away, suggesting this may be a read error. The genes are TRBV30 and TRBJ2-7; 8 positions match TRBD2. Germline-derived CDR1 and CDR2 are GTSNPN and SVGIG (reference sequence). With 3 bases clipped from V and 5 bases from J, the junction kept 6 bases outside the gene matches. The CDR3 covers 13 residues. The CDR3 spells CAWSSSGPHEQYF. The DNA of the CDR3 is TGTGCCTGGAGCTCTAGCGGGCCACACGAGCAGTACTTC.

On this clonotype itself: This may arise from a read error, as a much more abundant clone is one base away. CDR3 in amino acids: CASGIFSGPLDRVQEETQYF. The CDR3, as DNA: TGTGCTAGTGGCATTTTCAGCGGCCCATTGGACAGGGTCCAAGAAGAGACCCAGTACTTC. V usage is TRBV12-5 and J usage is TRBJ2-5; the match to TRBD1 covers 8 bases. Germline V gene sequence: CDR1 LGHNT, CDR2 FRNRAP. The V segment lost 6 bases and the J segment 3 bases; nucleotides outside the gene matches: 24. The CDR3 runs to 20 residues.

This clonotype was counted a few times. The V and J genes are TRBV19 and TRBJ2-3; no clear D gene. The length of the CDR3 is 12 residues. CDR1 is LNHDA, CDR2 SQIVND, per germline (reference sequence). The V end lost 5 bases, the J end lost 5 bases, and 8 bases lay between the germline ends. CDR3 bases: TGTGCCAGTAGTTTCGACGGAGATACGCAGTATTTT. Its translation is CASSFDGDTQYF.

A remark on this clonotype: A much larger clone sits a single nucleotide away, making a read error possible. The J gene is TRBJ2-3, the V gene TRBV20-1; TRBD2 agrees at 7 bases. Germline CDR1 is DFQATT and CDR2 is SNEGSKA (reference sequence). CDR3 length equals 14 residues. This chain's CDR3 is CSADGGDPTDTRYF. CDR3 bases: TGCAGTGCTGATGGGGGGGACCCCACAGATACGCGGTATTTT.

This clonotype was seen at least ten times. The rearrangement uses TRBV7-2 and TRBJ2-1; D uncertain. The CDR3 has 14 residues. Trimming removed 3 bases from V and 0 bases from J, with 6 bases in between. Germline CDR1 reads SGHTA; CDR2 reads FQGNSA. The CDR3 loop reads CASSFYSSYNEQFF. The CDR3 DNA reads TGTGCCAGCAGCTTCTATAGCTCCTACAATGAGCAGTTCTTC.

The sample holds a few counts of this clonotype. The chain's CDR3 is CASSLSGGGPTDTQYF. In DNA form, the CDR3 reads TGTGCCAGCAGCCTGAGCGGGGGTGGTCCCACAGATACGCAGTATTTT. This rearrangement joins TRBV9 to TRBJ2-3; TRBD2 matches at 8 bases. Germline V gene sequence: CDR1 SGDLS, CDR2 YYNGEE. CDR3 length: 16 amino acids. V shed 4 bases and J 2 bases; nucleotides not matched to a gene: 9.

This clonotype showed up just a few times. This chain connects TRBV29-1 to TRBJ1-2; D unresolved. V was pared by 4 bases and J by 3 bases, with 12 bases between. Germline lookup yields CDR1 SQVTM and CDR2 ANQGSEA. This CDR3 is 13 amino acids long. This CDR3 reads CSVVVVGDYGYTF. CDR3 DNA sequence: TGCAGCGTTGTGGTCGTGGGCGACTATGGCTACACCTTC.

The V gene is TRBV7-2, the J gene TRBJ2-5; 9 bases fit TRBD1. The CDR3 runs to 14 residues. Germline loops: CDR1 SGHTA, CDR2 FQGNSA. J was trimmed by 9 bases and V by 7 bases; bases with no gene match: 12. The CDR3 nucleotides are TGTGCCAGCACTCCCACAGGGGGCGAGGAGCCCCAGTACTTC. Translating gives CASTPTGGEEPQYF.

This clonotype was detected only a few times. The chain links TRBV4-3 to TRBJ1-5; weak D call: TRBD1 (6 bases). Germline V CDR1 and CDR2: LGHNA, YSLEER. The CDR3 is made up of 14 amino acids. The ends were cut back, 1 base at V and 5 bases at J, with 9 bases in the middle. As DNA, the CDR3 is TGCGCCAGCAGCCAAGTTCCAGGGGATCAGCCCCAGCATTTT. Residues: CASSQVPGDQPQHF.

This clonotype was counted only a few times. CDR3 amino acids: CASSQGAVTYEQYF. CDR3 nucleotides: TGTGCCAGCAGCCAGGGGGCCGTCACCTACGAGCAGTACTTC. This rearrangement joins TRBV7-9 to TRBJ2-7; TRBD1 aligns across 8 bases. The V segment lost 5 bases and the J segment 2 bases; nucleotides outside the gene matches: 5. The CDR3 totals 14 residues. CDR1 is SEHNR and CDR2 is FQNEAQ in the germline V gene (reference sequence). Variable domain in full (rest from reference TRBV7-9 and TRBJ2-7): DTGVSQNPRHKITKRGQNVTFRCDPISEHNRLYWYRQTLGQGPEFLTYFQNEAQLEKSRLLSDRFSAERPKGSFSTLEIQRTEQGDSAMYLCASSQGAVTYEQYFGPGTRLTVT.

This clonotype was observed a few times. The rearrangement uses TRBV6-2 or TRBV6-3 and TRBJ1-5, with 7 positions matching TRBD1. Per germline, CDR1 MNHEY and CDR2 SVGEGT. The CDR3 extends over 13 amino acids. V shed 10 bases and J 6 bases; nucleotides not matched to a gene: 9. CDR3 in amino acids: CATAQGGTQPQHF. The CDR3 DNA reads as TGTGCCACGGCTCAGGGGGGCACTCAGCCCCAGCATTTT.

This chain connects TRBV6-6 to TRBJ2-1; possibly TRBD2 for D (6 bases). Germline CDR1 MNHNY, CDR2 SVGAGI (reference sequence). Trimming cost V 5 bases and J 6 bases, with 14 bases left between them. This CDR3 comprises 14 residues. CDR3 amino acids: CASSPGRRSNEQFF. In nucleotides, the CDR3 is TGTGCCAGCAGTCCCGGGAGACGTTCCAATGAGCAGTTCTTC.

In this sample, this clonotype turned up a few times. The conserved phenylalanine or tryptophan is not found at the CDR3 terminus, so this likely reflects a read error. The rearrangement links TRBV11-2 to TRBJ2-1; D is perhaps TRBD2 (6 bases). Germline V gene data show CDR1 as SGHAT and CDR2 as FQNNGV. V was shortened by 3 bases and J by 4 bases, with 13 bases between the two germline ends. The CDR3 extends over 15 amino acids. Written as DNA, the CDR3 is TGTGCCAGCAGCTTCTTCCTAGCGCCGTACAATGAGCAGTTCCTC. Translating it yields CASSFFLAPYNEQFL.